This T cell receptor (beta chain) was sequenced for a study of T cells in Graves' hyperthyroidism and ophthalmopathy. Uncontrolled infections, other autoimmune diseases, pregnancy or lactation led to exclusion of patients. The diagnoses drew upon clinical symptoms, serum thyroxine and TRAb, thyroid ultrasound and orbital computed tomography. This clonotype was seen at least ten times. Its antigen remains unknown. The CDR3 regions of TCR beta were amplified from RNA transcripts. First-round RT-PCR with HTBI primers amplified the TCR CDR3 region. Using its own MiXCR run on the multiplex PCR reads, TCRdb lists one record per CDR3 protein. This sample has hundreds of thousands of distinct CDR3 sequences, with 15% to 20% found just once. Regarding the study as a whole: Blood also contained most expanded thyroid clonotypes above 0.001. Model-based prediction identified ophthalmopathy a median around 6.7 months prior to its onset.

Germline V lookup: CDR1 SGHTA, CDR2 FQGNSA. V lost 4 bases to trimming and J lost 4 bases, with 10 bases between them. The CDR3 sequence is 13 residues long. The sample comprised blood. V gene TRBV7-2 combines with J gene TRBJ1-1; perhaps TRBD1 as D (6 bases). This receptor was identified in a woman in her sixties with Graves' ophthalmopathy. Here the CDR3 reads CASSYRVGTEAFF. The DNA for the CDR3 is TGTGCCAGCAGCTACAGGGTTGGCACTGAAGCTTTCTTT.